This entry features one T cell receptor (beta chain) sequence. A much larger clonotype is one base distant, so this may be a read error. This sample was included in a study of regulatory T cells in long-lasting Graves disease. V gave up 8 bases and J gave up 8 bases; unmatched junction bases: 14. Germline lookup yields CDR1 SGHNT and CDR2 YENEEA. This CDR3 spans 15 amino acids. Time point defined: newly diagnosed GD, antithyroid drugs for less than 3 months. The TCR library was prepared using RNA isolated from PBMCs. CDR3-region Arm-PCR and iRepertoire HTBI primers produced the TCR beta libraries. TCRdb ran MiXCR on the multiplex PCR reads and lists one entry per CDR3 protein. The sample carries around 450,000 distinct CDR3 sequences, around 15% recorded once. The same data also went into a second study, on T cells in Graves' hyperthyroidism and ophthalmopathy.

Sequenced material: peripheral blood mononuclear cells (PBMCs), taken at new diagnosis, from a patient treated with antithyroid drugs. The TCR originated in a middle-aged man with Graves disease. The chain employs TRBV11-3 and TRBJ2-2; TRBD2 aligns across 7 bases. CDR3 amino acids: CASGSGLPSPGELFF. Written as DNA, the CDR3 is TGTGCCAGCGGCTCGGGACTACCGAGCCCTGGGGAGCTGTTTTTT.